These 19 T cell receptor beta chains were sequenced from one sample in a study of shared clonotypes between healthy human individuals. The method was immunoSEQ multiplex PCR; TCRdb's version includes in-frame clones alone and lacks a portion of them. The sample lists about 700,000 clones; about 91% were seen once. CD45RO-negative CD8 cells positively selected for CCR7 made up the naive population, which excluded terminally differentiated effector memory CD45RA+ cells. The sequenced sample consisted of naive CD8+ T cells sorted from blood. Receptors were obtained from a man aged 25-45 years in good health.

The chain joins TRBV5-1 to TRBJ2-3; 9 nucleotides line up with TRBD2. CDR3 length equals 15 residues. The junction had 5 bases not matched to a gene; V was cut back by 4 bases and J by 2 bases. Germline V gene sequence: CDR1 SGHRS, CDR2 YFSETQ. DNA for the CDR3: TGCGCCAGCAGCGACATAGCGGGAGACACAGATACGCAGTATTTT. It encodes CASSDIAGDTDTQYF.

CDR3 protein: CASSELDTPRYNEQFF. In DNA form, the CDR3 reads TGCGCCAGCAGTGAGTTGGACACCCCTCGCTACAATGAGCAGTTCTTC. This rearrangement joins TRBV10-2 to TRBJ2-1, with TRBD1 as a possible D gene (5 bases). This CDR3 spans 16 amino acids. Germline V CDR1 and CDR2: WSHSY, SAAADI. Trimming cost V 1 base and J 3 bases, with 13 bases left between them.

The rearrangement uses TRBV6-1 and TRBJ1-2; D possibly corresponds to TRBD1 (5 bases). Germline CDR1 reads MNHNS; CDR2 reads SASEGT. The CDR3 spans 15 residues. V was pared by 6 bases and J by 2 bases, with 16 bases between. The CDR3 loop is CASSNPGLLNYGYTF. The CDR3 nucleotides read TGTGCCAGCAGCAACCCGGGACTCTTAAACTATGGCTACACCTTC.

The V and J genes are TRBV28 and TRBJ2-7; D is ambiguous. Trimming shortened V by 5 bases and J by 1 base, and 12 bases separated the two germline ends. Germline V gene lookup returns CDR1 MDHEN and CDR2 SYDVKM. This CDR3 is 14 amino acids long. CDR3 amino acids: CASSAVGRSYEQYF. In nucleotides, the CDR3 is TGTGCCAGCAGTGCCGTCGGGCGGTCCTACGAGCAGTACTTC.

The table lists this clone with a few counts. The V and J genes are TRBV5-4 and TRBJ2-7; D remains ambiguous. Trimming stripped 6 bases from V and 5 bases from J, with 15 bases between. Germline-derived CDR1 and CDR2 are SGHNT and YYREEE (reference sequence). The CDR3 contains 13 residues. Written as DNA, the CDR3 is TGTGCCAGCACCAGACAAGACGGGCACGAGCAGTACTTC. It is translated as CASTRQDGHEQYF. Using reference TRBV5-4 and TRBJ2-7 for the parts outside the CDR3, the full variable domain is ETGVTQSPTHLIKTRGQQVTLRCSSQSGHNTVSWYQQALGQGPQFIFQYYREEENGRGNFPPRFSGLQFPNYSSELNVNALELDDSALYLCASTRQDGHEQYFGPGTRLTVT.

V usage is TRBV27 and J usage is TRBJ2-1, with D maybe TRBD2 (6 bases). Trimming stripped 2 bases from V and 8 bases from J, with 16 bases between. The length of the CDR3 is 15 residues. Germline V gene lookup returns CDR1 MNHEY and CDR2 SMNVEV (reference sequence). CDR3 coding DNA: TGTGCCAGCAGTTTAACTAGCTCGCCGCTCTATGAGCAGTTCTTC. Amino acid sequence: CASSLTSSPLYEQFF.

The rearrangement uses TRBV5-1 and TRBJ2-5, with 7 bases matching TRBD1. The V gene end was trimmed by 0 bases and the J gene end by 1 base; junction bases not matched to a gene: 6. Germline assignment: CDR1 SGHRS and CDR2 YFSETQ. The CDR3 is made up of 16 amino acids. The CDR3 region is CASSLAAGGLQETQYF. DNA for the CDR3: TGCGCCAGCAGCTTGGCGGCAGGGGGTCTCCAAGAGACCCAGTACTTC.

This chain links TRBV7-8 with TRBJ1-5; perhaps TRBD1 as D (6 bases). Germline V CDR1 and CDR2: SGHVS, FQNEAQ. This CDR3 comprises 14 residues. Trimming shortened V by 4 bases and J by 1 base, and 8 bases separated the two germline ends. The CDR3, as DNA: TGTGCCAGCAGCTCACAGGGAAGCAATCAGCCCCAGCATTTT. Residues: CASSSQGSNQPQHF.

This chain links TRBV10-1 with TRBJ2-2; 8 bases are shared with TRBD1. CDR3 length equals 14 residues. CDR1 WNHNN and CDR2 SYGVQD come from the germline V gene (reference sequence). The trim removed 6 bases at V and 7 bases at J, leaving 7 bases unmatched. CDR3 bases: TGCGCCAGCAGCAAGACAGGACAGGGCGGGGAGCTGTTTTTT. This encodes CASSKTGQGGELFF.

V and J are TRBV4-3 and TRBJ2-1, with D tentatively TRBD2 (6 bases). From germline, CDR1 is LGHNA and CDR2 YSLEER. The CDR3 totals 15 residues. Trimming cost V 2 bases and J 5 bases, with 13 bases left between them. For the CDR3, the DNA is TGCGCCAGCAGCCAAAGGATAGCGGTAAACAATGAGCAGTTCTTC. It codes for CASSQRIAVNNEQFF.

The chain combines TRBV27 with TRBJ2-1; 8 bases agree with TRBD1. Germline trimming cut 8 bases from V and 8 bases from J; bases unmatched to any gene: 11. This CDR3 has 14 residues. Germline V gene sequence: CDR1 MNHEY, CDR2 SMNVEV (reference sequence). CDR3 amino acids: CASGLTGVLHEQFF. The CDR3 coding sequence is TGTGCCAGCGGCTTGACAGGGGTTCTCCATGAGCAGTTCTTC.

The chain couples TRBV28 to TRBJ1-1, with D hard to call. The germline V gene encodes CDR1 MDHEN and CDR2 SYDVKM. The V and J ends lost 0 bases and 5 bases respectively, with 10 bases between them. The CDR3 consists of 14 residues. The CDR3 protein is CASSLWIDRTEAFF. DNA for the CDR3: TGTGCCAGCAGTTTATGGATTGATCGAACTGAAGCTTTCTTT. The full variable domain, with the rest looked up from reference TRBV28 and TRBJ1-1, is DVKVTQSSRYLVKRTGEKVFLECVQDMDHENMFWYRQDPGLGLRLIYFSYDVKMKEKGDIPEGYSVSREKKERFSLILESASTNQTSMYLCASSLWIDRTEAFFGQGTRLTVV.

In nucleotides, the CDR3 is TGTGCCAGCAGTTTTCGGGGACAAGGGGCGTGGGAGCAGTACTTC. It translates to CASSFRGQGAWEQYF. The rearrangement links TRBV28 to TRBJ2-7, with D maybe TRBD1 (6 bases). Germline V CDR1 and CDR2: MDHEN, SYDVKM. CDR3 length equals 15 residues. Trimming cost V 3 bases and J 7 bases, with 19 bases left between them.

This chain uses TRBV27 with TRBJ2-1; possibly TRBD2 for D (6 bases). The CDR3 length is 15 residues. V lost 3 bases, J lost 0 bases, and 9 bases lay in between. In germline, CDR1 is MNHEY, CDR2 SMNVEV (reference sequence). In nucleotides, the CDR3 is TGTGCCAGCAGTTTCCGGGAGAACTCCTACAATGAGCAGTTCTTC. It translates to CASSFRENSYNEQFF.

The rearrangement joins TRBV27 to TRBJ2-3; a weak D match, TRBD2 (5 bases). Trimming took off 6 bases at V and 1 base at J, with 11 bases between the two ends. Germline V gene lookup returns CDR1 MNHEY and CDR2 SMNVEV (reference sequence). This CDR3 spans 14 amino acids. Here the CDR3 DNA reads TGTGCCAGCAGGCCCGGGGTTGGCACAGATACGCAGTATTTT. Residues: CASRPGVGTDTQYF.

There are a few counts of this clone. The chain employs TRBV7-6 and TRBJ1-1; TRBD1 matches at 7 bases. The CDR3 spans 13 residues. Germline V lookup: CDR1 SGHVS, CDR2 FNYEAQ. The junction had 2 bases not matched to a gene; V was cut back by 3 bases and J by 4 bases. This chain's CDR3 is CASSLTGRTEAFF. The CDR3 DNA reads TGTGCCAGCAGCTTGACAGGGCGCACTGAAGCTTTCTTT. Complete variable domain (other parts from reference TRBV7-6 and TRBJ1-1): GAGVSQSPRYKVTKRGQDVALRCDPISGHVSLYWYRQALGQGPEFLTYFNYEAQQDKSGLPNDRFSAERPEGSISTLTIQRTEQRDSAMYRCASSLTGRTEAFFGQGTRLTVV.

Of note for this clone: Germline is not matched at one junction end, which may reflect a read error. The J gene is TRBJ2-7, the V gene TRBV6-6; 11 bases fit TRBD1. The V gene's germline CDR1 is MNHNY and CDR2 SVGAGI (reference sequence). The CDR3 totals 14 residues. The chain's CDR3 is CASSNSGTGGEQYF. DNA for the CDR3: TGTGCCAGCAGTAACTCCGGGACAGGGGGCGAGCAGTACTTC.

CDR3 bases: TGTGCCAGCAGGGGGACGGCCCATGGCTACACCTTC. It codes for CASRGTAHGYTF. J is TRBJ1-2 and V is TRBV7-6; a weak D match, TRBD1 (5 bases). This CDR3 region has 12 residues. Germline V gene sequence: CDR1 SGHVS, CDR2 FNYEAQ. V lost 6 bases to trimming and J lost 6 bases, with 11 bases between them. Full variable domain (rest looked up from reference TRBV7-6 and TRBJ1-2): GAGVSQSPRYKVTKRGQDVALRCDPISGHVSLYWYRQALGQGPEFLTYFNYEAQQDKSGLPNDRFSAERPEGSISTLTIQRTEQRDSAMYRCASRGTAHGYTFGSGTRLTVV.

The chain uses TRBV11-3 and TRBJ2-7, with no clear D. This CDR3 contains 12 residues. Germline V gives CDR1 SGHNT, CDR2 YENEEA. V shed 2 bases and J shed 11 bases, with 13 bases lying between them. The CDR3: CASSLFSPLEYF. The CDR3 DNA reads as TGTGCCAGCAGCTTATTCTCCCCGTTGGAGTACTTC.